Listed below are T cell receptor beta chains from one sample, sequenced in a study of T-cell memory formation after mild COVID-19. MiXCR, run by TCRdb on the 5' RACE reads, gives a single entry per CDR3 protein. The data show about 430,000 distinct CDR3 sequences, 20% to 25% seen once. Source material: PBMCs or a T cell subset sorted from them (not recorded which). The receptor source for this set is an adult woman who had mild COVID-19 (a few samples of this study predate the infection). Cell type and time point are not known. Both conserved end residues are part of each CDR3. D genes are given only for firm matches. Clone size is shown for a subset of rows, as once, few, many or a class of expanded clone.

TRBV13	.	TRBJ2-7	.	14	CASSFTGIPYEQYF	TGTGCCAGCAGCTTCACAGGGATTCCCTACGAGCAGTACTTC
TRBV30	TRBD1	TRBJ2-7	.	11	CAGDRGYEQYF	TGTGCCGGCGACAGGGGCTACGAGCAGTACTTC
TRBV7-9	.	TRBJ2-7	few	10	CASSRVEQYF	TGTGCCAGCAGCCGGGTGGAGCAGTACTTC
TRBV11-3	TRBD2	TRBJ2-5	.	15	CASSRGGDFGETQYF	TGTGCCAGCAGCCGGGGAGGGGACTTCGGCGAGACCCAGTACTTC
TRBV5-1	.	TRBJ2-5	.	14	CASSFTGFQETQYF	TGCGCCAGCAGCTTTACGGGGTTCCAAGAGACCCAGTACTTC
TRBV20-1	.	TRBJ2-3	once	15	CSARDGGGRTDTQYF	TGCAGTGCTAGAGATGGAGGAGGTCGAACAGATACGCAGTATTTT
TRBV12-3/TRBV12-4	.	TRBJ1-1	many	14	CASSLAGPNTEAFF	TGTGCCAGCAGTTTGGCGGGACCCAACACTGAAGCTTTCTTT
TRBV19	TRBD1	TRBJ1-1	.	14	CASTATGENTEAFF	TGTGCCAGTACCGCGACAGGGGAGAACACTGAAGCTTTCTTT
TRBV6-5	TRBD1	TRBJ1-2	.	18	CASSYRGTAISQNYGYTF	TGTGCCAGCAGTTACCGTGGGACAGCCATCTCTCAGAACTATGGCTACACCTTC
TRBV6-5	TRBD1	TRBJ1-1	.	16	CASSLKPPGGYTEAFF	TGTGCCAGCAGTCTCAAGCCCCCAGGGGGGTACACTGAAGCTTTCTTT
TRBV6-5	TRBD1	TRBJ2-4	.	16	CASSTGQVQAKNIQYF	TGTGCCAGCAGTACAGGACAGGTTCAGGCCAAAAACATTCAGTACTTC
TRBV7-9	.	TRBJ2-5	.	13	CASSLVALETQYF	TGTGCCAGCAGCTTGGTGGCACTAGAGACCCAGTACTTC
TRBV29-1	.	TRBJ1-2	.	13	CSVATGADYGYTF	TGCAGCGTTGCCACGGGCGCAGACTATGGCTACACCTTC
TRBV5-5	.	TRBJ2-1	once	14	CASSKVLSYNEQFF	TGTGCCAGCAGCAAGGTCCTTTCCTACAATGAGCAGTTCTTC
TRBV19	TRBD1	TRBJ1-1	.	12	CASTPGTDEAFF	TGTGCCAGTACCCCAGGGACAGATGAAGCTTTCTTT
TRBV3-1	.	TRBJ1-1	.	11	CASSQLNEAFF	TGTGCCAGCAGCCAACTCAATGAAGCTTTCTTT
TRBV12-3/TRBV12-4	.	TRBJ2-6	few	14	CASTQGSGANVLTF	TGTGCCAGCACCCAGGGCTCTGGGGCCAACGTCCTGACTTTC
TRBV9	.	TRBJ1-5	.	15	CASSVDPSGEHPQHF	TGTGCCAGCAGCGTAGACCCGTCCGGGGAGCACCCCCAGCATTTT
TRBV29-1	TRBD2	TRBJ2-7	few	13	CSVSERGSYEQYF	TGCAGCGTTTCAGAGCGGGGGTCCTACGAGCAGTACTTC
TRBV4-3	.	TRBJ1-5	few	15	CASSQDGASGQPQHF	TGCGCCAGCAGCCAAGATGGGGCTTCGGGTCAGCCCCAGCATTTT
TRBV20-1	.	TRBJ2-4	few	13	CSPAVLAKNIQYF	TGCAGTCCCGCTGTCCTAGCCAAAAACATTCAGTACTTC
TRBV6-6	.	TRBJ2-1	few	14	CASSYGLVTNEQFF	TGTGCCAGCAGTTACGGTCTAGTTACCAATGAGCAGTTCTTC
TRBV5-1	TRBD1	TRBJ2-2	.	16	CASSRIGTGKTGELFF	TGCGCCAGCAGCAGGATTGGGACAGGGAAGACCGGGGAGCTGTTTTTT
TRBV12-3/TRBV12-4	.	TRBJ1-5	few	13	CASSYEPSQPQHF	TGTGCCAGCAGTTACGAGCCCTCCCAGCCCCAGCATTTT
TRBV15	TRBD2	TRBJ2-3	few	17	CATSRDRLAGGADTQYF	TGTGCCACCAGCAGAGATAGACTAGCGGGAGGCGCAGATACGCAGTATTTT
TRBV24-1	.	TRBJ2-3	.	16	CATSDPLGPTTDTQYF	TGTGCCACCAGTGATCCATTAGGACCGACCACAGATACGCAGTATTTT
TRBV7-6	TRBD2	TRBJ2-5	few	15	CASSKLAGPVETQYF	TGTGCCAGCAGCAAACTAGCGGGACCCGTGGAGACCCAGTACTTC
TRBV5-1	TRBD1	TRBJ1-5	.	13	CASSPRGWEPQHF	TGCGCCAGCAGCCCCAGGGGGTGGGAGCCCCAGCATTTT
TRBV21-1	.	TRBJ2-7	few	15	CASSPESGVTYEQYF	TGTGCCAGCAGCCCCGAATCAGGGGTAACCTACGAGCAGTACTTC
TRBV6-6	.	TRBJ1-5	.	16	CASSYLSLEGNQPQHF	TGTGCCAGCAGTTACCTAAGCCTGGAGGGGAATCAGCCCCAGCATTTT
TRBV10-3	.	TRBJ1-1	.	14	CAISDGRKNTEAFF	TGTGCCATCAGTGACGGACGGAAGAACACTGAAGCTTTCTTT
TRBV5-1	.	TRBJ2-7	.	13	CASSRVLGYEQYF	TGCGCCAGCAGTAGGGTCCTCGGTTACGAGCAGTACTTC
TRBV7-8	TRBD1	TRBJ1-2	.	17	CASSLVGTGPLYQGFAF	TGTGCCAGCAGCTTAGTTGGGACAGGGCCTCTTTACCAGGGCTTTGCCTTC
TRBV4-1	TRBD2	TRBJ2-2	.	18	CASSQERRLASNTGELFF	TGCGCCAGCAGCCAAGAGAGGCGACTAGCGTCGAACACCGGGGAGCTGTTTTTT
TRBV11-2	TRBD1	TRBJ2-7	few	16	CASSTVEGQGAYEQYF	TGTGCCAGCAGCACAGTGGAAGGACAGGGGGCCTACGAGCAGTACTTC
TRBV12-3/TRBV12-4	.	TRBJ2-7	.	13	CASSFYWSYEQYF	TGTGCCAGCAGTTTCTATTGGTCCTACGAGCAGTACTTC
TRBV5-1	.	TRBJ2-7	few	14	CASSDTGPSYEQYF	TGCGCCAGCAGCGACACAGGTCCTTCCTACGAGCAGTACTTC
TRBV19	TRBD1	TRBJ1-5	.	14	CASSTGQGASSQHF	TGTGCCAGTTCAACCGGACAGGGGGCCTCGTCCCAGCATTTT
TRBV24-1	.	TRBJ2-6	few	16	CATGPGSSSGANVLTF	TGTGCCACCGGACCGGGGTCGAGCTCTGGGGCCAACGTCCTGACTTTC
TRBV19	.	TRBJ1-1	.	15	CASSIVLRGNTEAFF	TGTGCCAGTAGTATAGTTCTGCGGGGGAACACTGAAGCTTTCTTT
TRBV4-1	TRBD2	TRBJ2-1	few	16	CASSPVGGGQGNEQFF	TGCGCCAGCAGCCCGGTGGGCGGGGGGCAAGGAAATGAGCAGTTCTTC
TRBV5-1	.	TRBJ2-7	.	17	CASSLASAGLGSYEQYF	TGCGCCAGCAGCTTGGCCTCGGCGGGGTTAGGATCCTACGAGCAGTACTTC
TRBV20-1	.	TRBJ2-3	.	15	CSARDPGRSTDTQYF	TGCAGTGCTAGAGATCCGGGACGGAGCACAGATACGCAGTATTTT
TRBV12-3/TRBV12-4	.	TRBJ2-1	few	12	CASRVGHNEQFF	TGTGCCAGCAGGGTGGGGCACAATGAGCAGTTCTTC
TRBV7-2	TRBD2	TRBJ2-3	.	17	CASSSLGGSALTDTQYF	TGTGCCAGCAGCTCCCTCGGGGGGAGCGCTCTCACAGATACGCAGTATTTT
TRBV7-3	.	TRBJ1-1	.	13	CASSLDQQGSAFF	TGTGCCAGCAGCTTGGACCAACAAGGCTCAGCTTTCTTT
TRBV5-1	TRBD1	TRBJ2-5	.	14	CASSHGQGRETQYF	TGCGCCAGCAGTCACGGACAGGGTCGAGAGACCCAGTACTTC
TRBV7-9	.	TRBJ1-2	few	15	CASSFRSESNYGYTF	TGTGCCAGCAGCTTTCGGTCCGAGTCTAACTATGGCTACACCTTC
TRBV7-2	.	TRBJ2-5	.	15	CASSLGQGLSETQYF	TGTGCCAGCAGCTTGGGTCAGGGGCTTTCAGAGACCCAGTACTTC
TRBV12-3/TRBV12-4	.	TRBJ2-7	.	14	CASNLRGRGYEQYF	TGTGCCAGCAACCTCCGTGGCAGAGGCTACGAGCAGTACTTC
TRBV6-1	.	TRBJ1-2	.	13	CASSSPGYYGYTF	TGTGCCAGCAGTTCCCCGGGCTACTATGGCTACACCTTC
TRBV4-3	.	TRBJ2-7	.	13	CASSLTGDSEQYF	TGCGCCAGCAGCCTGACGGGAGACAGCGAGCAGTACTTC
TRBV6-2/TRBV6-3	.	TRBJ2-6	few	16	CASSYGAGTGANVLTF	TGTGCCAGCAGTTACGGGGCAGGGACAGGGGCCAACGTCCTGACTTTC
TRBV20-1	.	TRBJ2-5	.	11	CSAPTWETQYF	TGCAGTGCCCCGACGTGGGAGACCCAGTACTTC
TRBV20-1	.	TRBJ2-1	few	15	CSAGEAGGGYNEQFF	TGCAGTGCTGGGGAAGCTGGCGGAGGGTACAATGAGCAGTTCTTC
TRBV18	.	TRBJ1-5	.	16	CASSPRTVNSNQPQHF	TGTGCCAGCTCACCACGGACCGTAAATAGCAATCAGCCCCAGCATTTT
TRBV6-5	.	TRBJ1-3	.	16	CASSYGGGIRGNTIYF	TGTGCCAGCAGTTATGGTGGGGGTATTCGTGGAAACACCATATATTTT
TRBV20-1	TRBD2	TRBJ2-7	.	12	CSARTSGFEQYF	TGCAGTGCTAGGACTAGCGGTTTCGAGCAGTACTTC